Listed here is a single TCR beta chain. Its antigen target is currently unknown. It has no much larger one-base neighbor in the sample; base qualities were not kept. This sample stems from a study of type 1 and type 2 diabetes patients (dated by TCRdb to between 2015 and 2016). Concerning the study at large: Eight or nine type 1 diabetes patients, a few type 2 diabetes patients and roughly 6 nondiabetic controls, all recruited in China, made up the cohort. The study used high-throughput sequencing to profile TCRbeta repertoires and compare individuals with type 1 diabetes, type 2 diabetes and no diabetes. Across the study, CD4+ and CD8+ T cells were positively selected from PBMCs by means of CD4 or CD8 MicroBeads on MACS columns. Comparing approximately 18-cycle and approximately 25-cycle amplification showed similar V gene usage, suggesting similar primer efficiencies and random PCR bias. Type 2 diabetes patients were used as a disease comparison group for the type 1 diabetes patients. The TCRbeta libraries underwent paired-end sequencing on Illumina HiSeq 2000 or MiSeq instruments. A total of roughly 19 million paired-end reads was generated across the whole study.

Standard classification criteria for type 1 or type 2 diabetes were met by all diabetic patients, and glucose and C-peptide were assessed by WHO-recommended methods. Donors with other autoimmune diseases or infections within the previous four weeks were excluded. From each participant, approximately 10 milliliters of peripheral blood were collected. PBMCs were isolated with LymphoPrep density separation. The data were produced on an Illumina MiSeq. TCRbeta CDR3 amplification used genomic DNA from the sorted T cell subsets as template. Multiplex PCR with 30 forward and 13 reverse primers amplified the TCRbeta CDR3 region. After the PCR products were purified with AMPure XP beads, a second PCR of roughly 25 cycles was run to add indices and adaptors. Before sequencing, the libraries were purified from gel with the QIAquick Gel Extraction Kit. As for the authors' bioinformatics: FLASH was used to merge the paired-end reads, and IgBLAST was used to align the reads to IMGT V, D and J germline references. Reads with less than 70% alignment identity to germline references were removed, leaving around 11,000,000 reads across the study. CDR3 boundaries, reading frame and productivity were assigned following IMGT definitions. Highly-expanded clones were defined as clones making up 1% or more of reads, and normalized Shannon entropy was used to measure diversity. Unpaired two-tailed t-tests were used to test for differences in Shannon entropy between groups. The public reads were quality trimmed at Q25 with fastp and then assembled into clones with MiXCR by TCRdb, keeping productive beta chains. One record per CDR3 amino acid sequence lists the most common genes and DNA. It is TCRdb's table, rather than the study itself, that gives the V and J calls and clone size. Within this sample are under 300,000 distinct CDR3 sequences, with approximately 45% of them counted one time only. The top ten clonotypes cover around 13% of the sample.

The germline V gene (reference sequence) specifies DFQATT as CDR1 and SNEGSKA as CDR2. Trimming removed 5 bases from V and 2 bases from J, leaving 20 bases between the germline ends. Taken from cysteine to phenylalanine, the CDR3 has 16 residues. Left in the record is the CDR3 DNA by itself, 48 bases read in frame from the first base. The paper's findings and limits, for the study overall: Only a few highly-expanded CD4+ clones (median one) were found in type 2 diabetes patients, and these clones made up a median 3.9% of reads. The study groups were not matched for age and gender, which could possibly have biased interpretation. Because only a limited number of T2D and control samples were sequenced, some T1D-only HECs might also be present in more T2D or control samples. In both CD4+ and CD8+ T cells, type 2 diabetes repertoires were highly diverse, with diversity significantly greater than that of type 1 diabetes repertoires. Type 2 diabetes and control samples had highly correlated V and J gene usage patterns, with the correlation between samples averaging roughly 0.97.

The sample comprised peripheral blood mononuclear cells (PBMCs). The receptor's source is a man between 18 and 29 years old with type 2 diabetes. The sequence is built from TRBV20-1 and TRBJ2-3; the D gene is unclear. The DNA is as follows: TGCAGTGCTCGGCCCGATACTCGCTCAGCCACAGATACGCAGTATTTT. Translated, this gives CSARPDTRSATDTQYF.